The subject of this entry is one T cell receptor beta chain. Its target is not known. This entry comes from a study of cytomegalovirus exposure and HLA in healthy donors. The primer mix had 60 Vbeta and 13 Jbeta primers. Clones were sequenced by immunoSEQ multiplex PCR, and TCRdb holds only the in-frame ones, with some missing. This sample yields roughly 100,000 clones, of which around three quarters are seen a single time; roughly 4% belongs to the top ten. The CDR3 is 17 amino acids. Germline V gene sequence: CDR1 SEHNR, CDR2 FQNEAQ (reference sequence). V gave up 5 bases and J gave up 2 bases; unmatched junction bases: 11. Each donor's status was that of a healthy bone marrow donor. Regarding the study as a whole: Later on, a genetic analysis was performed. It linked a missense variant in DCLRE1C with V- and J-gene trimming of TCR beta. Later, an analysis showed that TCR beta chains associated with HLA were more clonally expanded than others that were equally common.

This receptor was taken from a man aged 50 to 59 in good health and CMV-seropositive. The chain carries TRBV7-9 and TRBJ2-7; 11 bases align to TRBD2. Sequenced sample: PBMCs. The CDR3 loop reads CASSRIPGLAAAYEQYF. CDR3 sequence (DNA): TGTGCCAGCAGCCGAATCCCGGGACTAGCGGCCGCCTACGAGCAGTACTTC.